The clone carrying this T cell receptor (beta chain) was counted between two and nine times. A single record per CDR3 protein comes from TCRdb applying MiXCR to the RT-PCR reads. The sample includes 190,000 or so distinct CDR3 sequences, 38% of them seen just once. The sample belongs to a study of patients and donors after allogeneic stem cell transplantation. The germline V gene has CDR1 KGHDR and CDR2 SFDVKD. This CDR3 has 15 amino acids. V lost 3 bases and J lost 3; bases outside the gene matches: 6. This chain joins TRBV24-1 and TRBJ1-2; the match to TRBD1 covers 7 bases. Material for sequencing was blood, either unsorted or a sorted T cell fraction (not recorded which). The sequence came from a human donor who was either an allogeneic HSCT recipient or a stem cell or donor lymphocyte infusion donor (not recorded which). It is not recorded whose cells these are; they may come from a transplant donor. CDR3 DNA sequence: TGTGCCACCAGTGATCCGGGACAGACCCACTATGGCTACACCTTC. This codes for CATSDPGQTHYGYTF.